This entry lists 13 T cell receptor beta chains sequenced from one sample in a study of post-analysis software for immune sequencing data (dated by TCRdb to about 2015). Results and caveats for the whole study, not just this receptor: Roughly 5 TRBV segments, including TRBV5-6, TRBV5-1 and TRBV20-1, were significantly more frequent in patients than controls.

These receptors lack a known antigen. The protocol used for the library was PCR. TCRdb lists the instrument as Illumina HiSeq 2500. To reduce PCR and sequencing biases, unique molecular identifiers were incorporated into the TCR beta cDNA libraries. TCRdb trimmed the raw reads at Q25, called clones with MiXCR and kept productive beta chains. Every entry covers one CDR3 protein and lists the most common genes and DNA from its rows. This sample is represented by hundreds of thousands of distinct CDR3 sequences; approximately 50% of them were singletons. The ten largest clones capture around 4.5% of the sample. Sequencing was done on a sample of blood. Receptors were obtained from a girl under 18 with multiple sclerosis.

This clonotype was seen more than once but under ten times. This chain uses TRBV2 with TRBJ1-5; 12 nucleotides line up with TRBD1. V lost 7 bases and J lost 7; bases outside the gene matches: 8. CDR1 and CDR2 from the germline V gene are SNHLY and FYNNEI. The CDR3 totals 15 residues. The CDR3 bases are TGTGCCAGCACCGTGGGACAGGGGGCAGGACAGCCCCAGCATTTT. This gives the protein CASTVGQGAGQPQHF.

This chain connects TRBV20-1 to TRBJ2-7; 10 bases match TRBD1. The V gene end was trimmed by 6 bases and the J gene end by 4 bases; junction bases not matched to a gene: 6. The CDR3 is 13 residues long. Germline V gives CDR1 DFQATT, CDR2 SNEGSKA (reference sequence). The CDR3 DNA reads TGCAGTGCCGCCGGGACAGGGGCGTACGAGCAGTACTTC. Protein sequence: CSAAGTGAYEQYF.

This clonotype was counted only a few times. The chain recombines TRBV5-6 with TRBJ1-5, with 7 bases that match TRBD1. Trimming removed 2 bases from V and 1 base from J; junction bases left unmatched: 6. Germline lookup yields CDR1 SGHDT and CDR2 YYEEEE. This CDR3 is built from 16 residues. The CDR3 is CASSFRTGRSNQPQHF. The CDR3 DNA reads as TGTGCCAGCAGCTTCAGGACAGGTAGGAGCAATCAGCCCCAGCATTTT.

The chain carries TRBV20-1 and TRBJ2-4, with 8 bases matching TRBD2. The J call is doubtful: the DNA matches TRBJ2-7 better. The CDR3 is 14 amino acids. Germline V gene lookup returns CDR1 DFQATT and CDR2 SNEGSKA (reference sequence). The CDR3 here is CSASLGGGTYEQYF. CDR3 DNA: TGCAGTGCTAGTTTAGGCGGGGGGACGTACGAGCAGTACTTC.

This clonotype was seen more than once but under ten times. This rearrangement joins TRBV3-1 to TRBJ2-1; D may be TRBD1 (5 bases). Deletions cut 1 base from V and 0 bases from J, with 16 bases between. The CDR3 has 18 residues. Germline V gene data show CDR1 as LGHDT and CDR2 as YNNKEL (reference sequence). CDR3: CASSQVWGGVGSYNEQFF. As DNA, the CDR3 is TGTGCCAGCAGCCAAGTTTGGGGCGGCGTGGGCTCCTACAATGAGCAGTTCTTC.

This chain links TRBV5-1 with TRBJ1-1; D gene ambiguous. Germline V gene lookup returns CDR1 SGHRS and CDR2 YFSETQ. The V and J ends lost 4 bases and 0 bases respectively, with 7 bases between them. The CDR3 is 13 residues long. CDR3 in DNA: TGCGCCAGCAGCGACGGGTTGAACACTGAAGCTTTCTTT. Protein: CASSDGLNTEAFF.

Here the CDR3 DNA reads TGTGCCAGCAGCTTGGCCGGGACTATGAGCATTGAGCAGTTCTTC. It yields the protein CASSLAGTMSIEQFF. The gene calls are TRBV12-3 or TRBV12-4 and TRBJ2-1; 7 bases are a match to TRBD2. The CDR3 runs 15 residues. V was pared by 6 bases and J by 9 bases, with 14 bases of the junction left unmatched.

This chain uses TRBV20-1 with TRBJ2-3, with 12 bases that match TRBD2. Germline V lookup: CDR1 DFQATT, CDR2 SNEGSKA (reference sequence). The CDR3 totals 15 residues. V shed 4 bases and J 4 bases; nucleotides not matched to a gene: 6. CDR3: CSATLTSGSPDTQYF. DNA for the CDR3: TGCAGTGCTACCTTGACTAGCGGGAGTCCAGATACGCAGTATTTT.

This clonotype turned up a few times. The chain carries TRBV7-8 and TRBJ2-7; 10 positions agree with TRBD1. J gave up 2 bases and V 5 bases, and 6 bases lay outside the gene matches. The CDR3 is 15 amino acids. Germline-derived CDR1 and CDR2 are SGHVS and FQNEAQ. CDR3 sequence: CASSTRDRGPYEQYF. CDR3 coding DNA: TGTGCCAGCAGCACCCGGGACAGGGGTCCCTACGAGCAGTACTTC.

The CDR3 DNA reads as TGTGCCAGCAGTCCCGGCTCTCTCGGACCGGACGAGCAGTACTTC. As protein: CASSPGSLGPDEQYF. The V gene is TRBV28, the J gene TRBJ2-7; D is undetermined. The CDR3 consists of 15 residues. Trimming pared 5 bases from V and 5 bases from J, leaving 19 bases between. The V gene's germline CDR1 is MDHEN and CDR2 SYDVKM.

This rearrangement joins TRBV5-6 to TRBJ2-1; D is perhaps TRBD2 (5 bases). This CDR3 comprises 18 residues. V lost 2 bases and J lost 0, with 18 bases in between. Germline loops: CDR1 SGHDT, CDR2 YYEEEE. The CDR3, as DNA: TGTGCCAGCAGCTTCAGGAAGGCGGGCCAGAGCTCCTACAATGAGCAGTTCTTC. Translation gives CASSFRKAGQSSYNEQFF.

V usage is TRBV6-6 and J usage is TRBJ1-2, with 8 bases matching TRBD1. The CDR3 sequence is 14 residues long. Per the germline V gene, CDR1 is MNHNY and CDR2 is SVGAGI (reference sequence). The ends lost 6 bases at V and 4 bases at J; junction bases unmatched: 7. The CDR3 loop reads CASSVEGTGYGYTF. The CDR3 bases are TGTGCCAGCAGCGTAGAGGGGACAGGCTATGGCTACACCTTC.

This rearrangement joins TRBV20-1 to TRBJ1-5, with TRBD1 identical over 7 bases. The junction had 17 bases not matched to a gene; V was cut back by 6 bases and J by 3 bases. The CDR3 is made up of 17 amino acids. CDR1 and CDR2 from the germline V gene are DFQATT and SNEGSKA (reference sequence). As DNA, the CDR3 is TGCAGTGCCCGCACGGCAACCGGGACAGACATCAATCAGCCCCAGCATTTT. Its translation is CSARTATGTDINQPQHF.